The source of this TCR beta chain is a study of T cell responses to AZD1222 COVID-19 vaccine. For the study at large: Doses given second, at about 4 or about 12 weeks, were pooled. Study outcomes and limitations: Reportedly, nearly half the spike-specific TCRs target unmutated variant regions.

Generated by immunoSEQ multiplex PCR, the TCRdb table keeps only in-frame clones and is missing some. The sample gives 100,000 to 150,000 clones, more than 75% of which show up once; around 22% is in the top ten. Turning to this clone: Its specificity is not known.

V gave up 5 bases and J gave up 4 bases, with 3 bases separating them. The CDR3 is 11 amino acids. Germline V CDR1 and CDR2: MDHEN, SYDVKM. This sample comprised peripheral blood, obtained on day 0 of AZD1222 vaccination. This sequence joins TRBV28 and TRBJ1-3; D unclear. This clonotype originated in an adult in good health. The DNA of the CDR3 is TGTGCCAGCAGTCAGGGAAACACCATATATTTT. Translated, it gives CASSQGNTIYF.